One sample yielded the 10 T cell receptor beta chains listed below, sequenced in a study of blood T cell repertoires in COVID-19. Some clones are missing from TCRdb's copy, which holds only in-frame ones; the method was immunoSEQ multiplex PCR. The data contain about 100,000 clones, 80% to 90% of them singletons. Sequencing used peripheral blood. The receptors come from a human donor with COVID-19, enrolled during active disease. The donor label of this sample is uncertain.

V is TRBV6-5 and J is TRBJ2-3; perhaps TRBD2 as D (5 bases). The germline V gene has CDR1 MNHEY and CDR2 SVGAGI. Trimming took 4 bases from V and 2 from J, leaving 16 bases between them. The CDR3 extends over 16 amino acids. The CDR3 loop is CASSFYPGRATDTQYF. In DNA, the CDR3 is TGTGCCAGCAGTTTCTACCCGGGAAGGGCCACAGATACGCAGTATTTT.

The rearrangement uses TRBV4-1 and TRBJ2-5, with TRBD1 matching 11 bases. V dropped 2 bases and J dropped 1; count of bases not matched to a gene: 3. The CDR3 is 16 amino acids. Per germline, CDR1 MGHRA and CDR2 YSYEKL. DNA of the CDR3: TGCGCCAGCAGCCAACCCGGGACAGGGGGCCAAGAGACCCAGTACTTC. It codes for CASSQPGTGGQETQYF.

V and J are TRBV7-3 and TRBJ1-1; a weak D match, TRBD1 (5 bases). The CDR3 covers 13 residues. The germline V gene encodes CDR1 SGHTA and CDR2 FQGTGA. V lost 4 bases and J 1 base, leaving 7 bases between the germline ends. This chain's CDR3 is CASSSGWNTEAFF. The DNA of the CDR3 is TGTGCCAGCAGCTCAGGGTGGAACACTGAAGCTTTCTTT.

J is TRBJ2-2 and V is TRBV19; 8 bases are shared with TRBD2. V gave up 5 bases and J gave up 3 bases; unmatched junction bases: 5. The germline gives CDR1 LNHDA, CDR2 SQIVND (reference sequence). The CDR3 contains 15 residues. CDR3 sequence reads: CASSPAGGDTGELFF. CDR3 DNA: TGTGCCAGTAGTCCCGCCGGGGGGGACACCGGGGAGCTGTTTTTT.

This clone turned up a few times. The gene calls are TRBV18 and TRBJ1-1; 7 bases align to TRBD1. The CDR3 consists of 14 residues. V lost 2 bases, J lost 6 bases, and 6 bases stayed unmatched. Germline-derived CDR1 and CDR2 are KGHSH and LQKENI. The CDR3 bases are TGTGCCAGCTCACCAAACCAGGGGGAGGCTGAAGCTTTCTTT. This gives the protein CASSPNQGEAEAFF.

The V gene is TRBV5-1, the J gene TRBJ2-3; 8 bases map to TRBD1. CDR1 and CDR2 (germline): SGHRS, YFSETQ. V lost 4 bases to trimming and J lost 6 bases; unmatched junction nucleotides: 4. CDR3 length: 13 residues. Written as DNA, the CDR3 is TGCGCCAGCAGCCCGGACAGGGTGGATACGCAGTATTTT. Translating gives CASSPDRVDTQYF.

The chain couples TRBV29-1 to TRBJ2-5, with no clear D. The V gene lost 2 bases and the J gene lost 4 bases, with 11 bases spanning the gap. This CDR3 contains 13 residues. The V gene's germline CDR1 is SQVTM and CDR2 ANQGSEA. CDR3 amino acids: CSVEWITGETQYF. The CDR3 DNA sequence: TGCAGCGTTGAATGGATAACGGGAGAGACCCAGTACTTC.

This clone has just one count. V is TRBV19 and J is TRBJ1-2; TRBD1 might be the D (5 bases). This CDR3 contains 13 residues. Trimming pared 5 bases from V and 6 bases from J, leaving 13 bases between. CDR1 LNHDA and CDR2 SQIVND come from the germline V gene (reference sequence). CDR3 coding DNA: TGTGCCAGTAGTCCCCGTCGGGGGGATGGCTACACCTTC. Translating it yields CASSPRRGDGYTF.

The chain uses TRBV4-1 and TRBJ1-5, with 7 bases that match TRBD1. The CDR3 covers 15 residues. Per germline, CDR1 MGHRA and CDR2 YSYEKL. V shed 2 bases, J shed 2 bases, and the junction held 3 bases outside the gene matches. The CDR3 here is CASSQTGAGNQPQHF. CDR3 DNA sequence: TGCGCCAGCAGCCAAACAGGGGCTGGCAATCAGCCCCAGCATTTT.

V usage is TRBV29-1 and J usage is TRBJ1-1; no clear D gene. The CDR3 loop spans 13 amino acids. Trimming shortened V by 1 base and J by 1 base, and 7 bases separated the two germline ends. From germline, CDR1 is SQVTM and CDR2 ANQGSEA. The CDR3: CSVEVTWNTEAFF. The DNA of the CDR3 is TGCAGCGTTGAAGTCACTTGGAACACTGAAGCTTTCTTT.